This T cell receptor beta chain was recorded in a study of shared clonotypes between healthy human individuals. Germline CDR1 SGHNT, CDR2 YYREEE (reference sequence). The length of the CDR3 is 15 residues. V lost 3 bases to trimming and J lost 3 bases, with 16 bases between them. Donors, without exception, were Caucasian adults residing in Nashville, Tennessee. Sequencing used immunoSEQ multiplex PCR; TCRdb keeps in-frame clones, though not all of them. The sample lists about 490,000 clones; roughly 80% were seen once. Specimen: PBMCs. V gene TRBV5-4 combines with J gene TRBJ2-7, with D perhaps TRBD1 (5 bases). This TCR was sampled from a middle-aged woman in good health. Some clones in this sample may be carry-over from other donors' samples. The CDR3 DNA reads TGTGCCAGCAGCTCTGACCAGGGAAACCGCTACGAGCAGTACTTC. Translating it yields CASSSDQGNRYEQYF.